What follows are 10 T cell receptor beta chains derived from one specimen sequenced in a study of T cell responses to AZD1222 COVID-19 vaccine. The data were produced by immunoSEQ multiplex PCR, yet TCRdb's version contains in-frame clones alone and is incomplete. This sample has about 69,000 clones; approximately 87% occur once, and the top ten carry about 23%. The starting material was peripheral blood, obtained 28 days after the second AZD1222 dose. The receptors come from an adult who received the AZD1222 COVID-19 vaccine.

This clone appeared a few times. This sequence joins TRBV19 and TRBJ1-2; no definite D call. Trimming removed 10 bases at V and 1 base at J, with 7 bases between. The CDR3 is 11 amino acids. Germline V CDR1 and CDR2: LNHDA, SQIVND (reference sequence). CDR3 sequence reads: CATHLNYGYTF. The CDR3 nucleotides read TGTGCCACCCACCTTAACTATGGCTACACCTTC.

In nucleotides, the CDR3 is TGTGCTAGTGGTTCCGGGACAGGTTCCTACGAGCAGTACTTC. This encodes CASGSGTGSYEQYF. The chain combines TRBV12-5 with TRBJ2-7, with 8 bases fitting TRBD1. The V and J ends lost 4 bases and 1 base, in that order; junction bases with no gene match: 3. CDR3 length: 14 residues. Germline lookup yields CDR1 LGHNT and CDR2 FRNRAP.

Here the CDR3 DNA reads TGTGCCAGCAGCTTTGGGCCCGGGGAGCTGTTTTTT. Residues: CASSFGPGELFF. The chain joins TRBV11-2 to TRBJ2-2; D is unresolved. Trimming removed 3 bases at V and 6 bases at J, with 5 bases between. The CDR3 runs 12 residues. CDR1 is SGHAT and CDR2 is FQNNGV in the germline V gene.

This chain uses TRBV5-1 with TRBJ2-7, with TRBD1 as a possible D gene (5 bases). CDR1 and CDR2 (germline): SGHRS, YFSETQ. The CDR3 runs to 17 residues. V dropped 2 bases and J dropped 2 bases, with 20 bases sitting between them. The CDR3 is CASSLTLGGNRPYEQYF. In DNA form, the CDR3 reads TGCGCCAGCAGCTTAACGCTGGGTGGGAACAGGCCCTACGAGCAGTACTTC.

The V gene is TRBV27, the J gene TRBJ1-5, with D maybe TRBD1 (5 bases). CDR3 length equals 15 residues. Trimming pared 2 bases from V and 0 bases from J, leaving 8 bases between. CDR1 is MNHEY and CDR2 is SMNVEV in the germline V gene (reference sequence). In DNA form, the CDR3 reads TGTGCCAGCAGTTTAAGGGGTTTTAGCAATCAGCCCCAGCATTTT. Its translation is CASSLRGFSNQPQHF.

The CDR3 DNA is TGTGCCAGCAGCTTAGTTCGCTACCCACCAGAAGCTTTCTTT. This gives the protein CASSLVRYPPEAFF. The V call is TRBV7-2, the J call TRBJ1-1, with D unresolved. V gave up 1 base and J gave up 8 bases, with 14 bases separating them. The germline CDR1 and CDR2 sequences are SGHTA and FQGNSA. This CDR3 comprises 14 residues.

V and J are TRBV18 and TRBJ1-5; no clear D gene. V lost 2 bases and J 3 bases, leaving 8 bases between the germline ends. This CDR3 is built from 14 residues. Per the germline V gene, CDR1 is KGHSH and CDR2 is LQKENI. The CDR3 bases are TGTGCCAGCTCACCAATCTACATCAATCAGCCCCAGCATTTT. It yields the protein CASSPIYINQPQHF.

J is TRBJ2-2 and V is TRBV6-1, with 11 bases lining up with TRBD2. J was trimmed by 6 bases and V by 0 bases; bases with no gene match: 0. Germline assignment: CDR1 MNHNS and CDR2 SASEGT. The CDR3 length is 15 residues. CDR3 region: CASSEASGGAGELFF. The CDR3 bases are TGTGCCAGCAGTGAAGCTAGCGGGGGGGCCGGGGAGCTGTTTTTT.

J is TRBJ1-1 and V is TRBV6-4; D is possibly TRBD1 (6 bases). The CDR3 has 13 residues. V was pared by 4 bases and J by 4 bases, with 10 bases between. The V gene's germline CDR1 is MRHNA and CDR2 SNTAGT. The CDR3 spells CASSVEGGTEAFF. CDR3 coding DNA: TGTGCCAGCAGTGTGGAAGGGGGCACTGAAGCTTTCTTT.

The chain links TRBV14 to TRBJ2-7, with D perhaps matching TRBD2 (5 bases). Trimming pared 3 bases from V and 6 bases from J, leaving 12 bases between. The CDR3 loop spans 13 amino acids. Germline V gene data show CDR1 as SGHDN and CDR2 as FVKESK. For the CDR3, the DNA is TGTGCCAGCAGCCAGGACTTGGTTCGCGAGCAGTACTTC. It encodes CASSQDLVREQYF.